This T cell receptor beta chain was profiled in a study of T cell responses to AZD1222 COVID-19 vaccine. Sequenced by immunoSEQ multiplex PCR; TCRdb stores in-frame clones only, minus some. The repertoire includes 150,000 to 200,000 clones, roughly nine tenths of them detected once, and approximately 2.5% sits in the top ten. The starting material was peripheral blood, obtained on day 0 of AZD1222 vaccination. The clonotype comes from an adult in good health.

In DNA, the CDR3 is TGTGCCTGGACGCTGACAGGGGTGGATGAAAAACTGTTTTTT. It translates to CAWTLTGVDEKLFF. This chain uses TRBV30 with TRBJ1-4, with TRBD1 matching 8 bases. J was trimmed by 6 bases and V by 4 bases; bases with no gene match: 7. Looked up from germline, CDR1 is GTSNPN and CDR2 is SVGIG (reference sequence). There are 14 residues in the CDR3.